This entry concerns a single TCR beta chain. Authors' data handling: Using reference gene primer amplification, nucleated cell counts were estimated. TCRdb's table, derived via immunoSEQ multiplex PCR, lists solely in-frame clones and lacks some. That table is the source of V, J and clone size, and D and trimming were worked out from the DNA. The table records about 60,000 clones, roughly 80% of them present only once. These data originate in a study of blood T cell repertoires in COVID-19. About the study: COVID-19 samples collected from the United States, Italy and Spain covered acute and convalescent phases. In each case, the material was cDNA or gDNA derived from T cells, B-cell-depleted T cells, or PBMCs.

The V gene end was trimmed by 2 bases and the J gene end by 7 bases; junction bases not matched to a gene: 5. Looked up from germline, CDR1 is SGHNT and CDR2 is YYREEE (reference sequence). The CDR3 runs to 16 residues. Cohort placement rested on clinical history that participants reported themselves. The sample consisted of PBMCs or T cells enriched from blood (not recorded which). This chain joins TRBV5-4 and TRBJ2-3; TRBD2 agrees at 15 bases. This receptor was taken from a woman aged 40 to 50 with acute COVID-19. CDR3 region: CASSFGLAGGMNTQYF. Written as DNA, the CDR3 is TGTGCCAGCAGCTTCGGACTAGCGGGGGGGATGAATACGCAGTATTTT.